This T cell receptor (beta chain) was recorded in a study of control samples from healthy donors and cancer patients. This clone was observed a single time. The assay was immunoSEQ multiplex PCR, and TCRdb's table has in-frame clones only and misses some. This table has around 20,000 clones, about four fifths appearing once. The CDR3 has 15 residues. Trimming left V 3 bases short and J 0 bases short, with 9 bases between. CDR1 is LNHNV and CDR2 is YYDKDF in the germline V gene (reference sequence). Sequenced sample: PBMCs. This receptor was identified in an older man with head and neck cancer. The V and J genes are TRBV15 and TRBJ2-1; D unresolved. The CDR3, as DNA: TGTGCCACCAGCAGGGCCTTGAGCTCCTACAATGAGCAGTTCTTC. Amino acid sequence: CATSRALSSYNEQFF.